What follows is one T cell receptor (beta chain) and its context. This clonotype showed up many times. This receptor's antigen is unknown. Qualities for individual bases were not recorded, and no much larger clone is one base off. TCR cDNA was synthesized by 5'RACE template switching, through which a universal primer site and unique molecular identifiers were introduced. Priming of cDNA synthesis was performed from both the TCR alpha and TCR beta constant segments. Libraries were amplified in two PCR steps, with sample barcodes and sequencing adapters added in the second step. Sequencing of the libraries was done on either Illumina HiSeq 2500 (2x100 bp) or NovaSeq (2x150 bp). The authors' pipeline ran thus. Demultiplexing of reads and collapsing into UMI consensus sequences were performed with MIGEC, and V(D)J alignment was carried out with MiXCR. Clonotypes responding to the vaccine were identified with edgeR on replicate PBMC samples, with the criteria of FDR below 0.01 and a log2 fold change above 5 up to day 15. Bulk clonotypes were assigned CD4 or CD8 identity according to which sequenced CD4 or CD8 repertoire held them at higher abundance. The raw public reads went through TCRdb reprocessing: fastp at Q25, MiXCR clone calling, in-frame beta chains kept. Rows with a matching CDR3 protein are joined into one entry that keeps the most common DNA and genes. TCRdb's processing, not the authors', yielded these V and J calls. The sample has 300,000 to 400,000 distinct CDR3 sequences on record, 7.5% to 9% of them singletons. The ten largest account for around 17% of the sample.

Taken from the germline V gene, the CDR1 and CDR2 loops are SGDLS and YYNGEE. The V and J ends are trimmed by 3 bases and 2 bases, leaving 17 bases between them. Including the terminal cysteine and phenylalanine, the CDR3 comprises 16 residues. Of the read, only the CDR3 DNA is kept; its 48 bases are in frame from base 1. The data stem from a study of T cells after yellow fever vaccination (dated by TCRdb to the late 2010s). Regarding the study in general: The SMART-Seq v4 Ultra Low Input RNA kit was used to prepare libraries from fractions with low cell numbers. Bulk TCR alpha and beta repertoires were sequenced longitudinally to track T-cell clones before and after primary and booster YFV17D yellow fever vaccination. Two healthy male donors, one aged 18 to 30 and one aged 30 to 40 years, made up the cohort. Blood was drawn at multiple timepoints before and after primary and secondary immunization, with bulk PBMC replicates and cell subsets isolated.

The paper's findings and limits, for the study overall: Computational filtering was needed because FACS-sorted repertoires could contain abundant contaminating clonotypes from the bulk population. A small fraction of clonotypes appeared in both the CD4 and CD8 compartments, likely as a result of convergent recombination. Only two donors were included in the study, so the extent to which the findings can be generalized is limited. After the booster, most of the clones that had expanded following primary vaccination were detected again (roughly 96% of CD4 and 80% to 90% of CD8), which suggests that memory was broadly maintained. Compared with the primary T-cell response, the secondary T-cell response was faster but weaker, reaching its peak on day 5 rather than on day 15.

What this sample's treatment or condition label stands for: live attenuated yellow fever vaccine strain. Two biological replicates of bulk PBMCs were collected at each blood-draw timepoint. A standard Ficoll-Paque protocol was used to isolate PBMCs from peripheral blood. RNA was extracted with TriZol from bulk PBMCs, CD4 and CD8 fractions, and dextramer-positive and dextramer-negative fractions. The sequence joins TRBV9 to TRBJ2-5; a tentative D match to TRBD1 spans 5 bases. This TCR was recovered from a man aged 18 to 35 who received the YFV17D yellow fever vaccine. Sequenced material: PBMCs, taken on the day of the first yellow fever vaccination. The nucleotide sequence is given as TGTGCCAGCAGCGGGTGGGGCTCACCGACTCAAGAGACCCAGTACTTC. It codes for CASSGWGSPTQETQYF. The reference TRBV9 and TRBJ2-5 proteins fill in what lies around the CDR3, so the full variable domain reads DSGVTQTPKHLITATGQRVTLRCSPRSGDLSVYWYQQSLDQGLQFLIQYYNGEERAKGNILERFSAQQFPDLHSELNLSSLELGDSALYFCASSGWGSPTQETQYFGPGTRLLVL.